The rows below give T cell receptor beta chains drawn from one sample of a study of blood T cell repertoires in COVID-19. TCRdb keeps only in-frame clones here, not all; method: immunoSEQ multiplex PCR. Among 200,000 to 300,000 clones, 85% to 95% were seen once, and the ten largest hold about 0.79%. Specimen: peripheral blood. Receptors originate from a man younger than 40 with COVID-19, enrolled during active disease. The CDR3 runs from the conserved cysteine through the conserved F or W. D genes are given only for firm matches. Some rows have no size entry. The others give once, few or many, or a class for an expanded clone.

. | . | TRBJ1-5 | TRBV4-1 | 16 | TGCGCCAGCAGCCAAGGGACATCTTATAGCAATCAGCCCCAGCATTTT | CASSQGTSYSNQPQHF
. | . | TRBJ1-1 | TRBV18 | 14 | TGTGCCAGCTCACCATTTGAAAGGGGCACTGAAGCTTTCTTT | CASSPFERGTEAFF
. | once | TRBJ1-5 | TRBV6-2/TRBV6-3 | 14 | TGTGCCAGCAGCCCGACAGTATCCGTGCAGCCCCAGCATTTT | CASSPTVSVQPQHF
. | . | TRBJ1-2 | TRBV13 | 15 | TGTGCCAGCAGCCACCGACGGACAGCCGGGTATGGCTACACCTTC | CASSHRRTAGYGYTF
. | . | TRBJ1-6 | TRBV18 | 13 | TGTGCCAGCTCCCACACGGAGAATTCACCCCTCCACTTT | CASSHTENSPLHF
. | . | TRBJ2-5 | TRBV2 | 15 | TGTGCCAGCAGTTCTCAAGGGGCCGGAGGGGAGACCCAGTACTTC | CASSSQGAGGETQYF
. | . | TRBJ2-5 | TRBV5-6 | 12 | TGTGCCAGCAGCTTCCGGAGTGAGACCCAGTACTTC | CASSFRSETQYF
. | . | TRBJ2-2 | TRBV6-5 | 16 | TGTGCCAGCAGTTACGGGGTAGCGGTGAACACCGGGGAGCTGTTTTTT | CASSYGVAVNTGELFF
. | . | TRBJ2-7 | TRBV7-9 | 15 | TGTGCCAGCAGCTTAGTTGGCAGGGTCTCCTACGAGCAGTACTTC | CASSLVGRVSYEQYF
TRBD2 | . | TRBJ2-3 | TRBV14 | 16 | TGTGCCAGCAGCCGGTCGGCGGGGGTTCTCACAGATACGCAGTATTTT | CASSRSAGVLTDTQYF
. | . | TRBJ2-7 | TRBV5-1 | 12 | TGCGCCAGCAGCCTCACAAACAGCGAGCAGTACTTC | CASSLTNSEQYF
. | . | TRBJ1-6 | TRBV9 | 18 | TGTGCCAGCAGCGGCACCCGCCACAGAGCAAGGTTTTATTCACCCCTCCACTTT | CASSGTRHRARFYSPLHF
TRBD1 | . | TRBJ1-5 | TRBV5-1 | 15 | TGCGCCAGCAGCTTGGGCGGGACAGGGGGTCAGCCCCAGCATTTT | CASSLGGTGGQPQHF
. | . | TRBJ2-3 | TRBV5-1 | 15 | TGCGCCAGCAGCTTCCCAGCGGTCGACACAGATACGCAGTATTTT | CASSFPAVDTDTQYF
. | . | TRBJ1-1 | TRBV5-1 | 13 | TGCGCCAGCAGCGGAGGCCCGAACACTGAAGCTTTCTTT | CASSGGPNTEAFF
TRBD1 | . | TRBJ1-5 | TRBV6-5 | 13 | TGTGCCAGCAGCAGGACAGGGGATCAGCCCCAGCATTTT | CASSRTGDQPQHF
TRBD1 | . | TRBJ1-3 | TRBV5-1 | 15 | TGCGCCAGCAGCCCGGGGACAGGAACTGGAAACACCATATATTTT | CASSPGTGTGNTIYF
. | . | TRBJ1-2 | TRBV5-4 | 13 | TGTGCCAGCAGCTTGTTGGGGGCAGGAGGCTACACCTTC | CASSLLGAGGYTF
. | . | TRBJ1-2 | TRBV6-4 | 19 | TGTGCCAGCAGTGACTCGAGGATGGGACAAAGACCTCCCAACTATGGCTACACCTTC | CASSDSRMGQRPPNYGYTF
. | . | TRBJ1-1 | TRBV12-3/TRBV12-4 | 13 | TGTGCCAGCAGTTTGGGGCGAGCCACTGAAGCTTTCTTT | CASSLGRATEAFF
. | . | TRBJ1-6 | TRBV5-1 | 17 | TGCGCCAGTGCCCAGGACAGCCCGAGCTCCTATAATTCACCCCTCCACTTT | CASAQDSPSSYNSPLHF
. | . | TRBJ1-4 | TRBV27 | 14 | TGTGCCAGCAGTTTAACGGTGCCGGGTGAAAAACTGTTTTTT | CASSLTVPGEKLFF
TRBD2 | . | TRBJ2-3 | TRBV12-3/TRBV12-4 | 13 | TGTGCCGCGGCGGGGGAGGACACAGATACGCAGTATTTT | CAAAGEDTDTQYF
. | . | TRBJ2-7 | TRBV18 | 14 | TGTGCCAGCTCACCACGAGAGGAGAGTCACGAGCAGTACTTC | CASSPREESHEQYF
TRBD2 | . | TRBJ2-1 | TRBV6-5 | 15 | TGTGCCAGCAGGATTAGGGGACTAGCGGACAATGAGCAGTTCTTC | CASRIRGLADNEQFF
. | . | TRBJ1-1 | TRBV4-2 | 14 | TGTGCCAGTCGTCCGGAAGGAGTGCACACTGAAGCTTTCTTT | CASRPEGVHTEAFF
. | . | TRBJ1-2 | TRBV9 | 13 | TGTGCCAGCAGCGCCTCAGGGCGCTATGGCTACACCTTC | CASSASGRYGYTF
. | . | TRBJ2-5 | TRBV4-1 | 15 | TGCGCCAGCAGCCAAGACGGAGGGCCTCAAGAGACCCAGTACTTC | CASSQDGGPQETQYF
. | . | TRBJ1-4 | TRBV28 | 12 | TGTGCCAGCAGGGGGCGGGGTGAAAAACTGTTTTTT | CASRGRGEKLFF
. | . | TRBJ1-3 | TRBV29-1 | 12 | TGCAGCTTTGGTAGCTCTGGAAACACCATATATTTT | CSFGSSGNTIYF
. | . | TRBJ1-6 | TRBV13 | 16 | TGTGCCAGCAGCTTAAGGGGGGGGCTCGATAATTCACCCCTCCACTTT | CASSLRGGLDNSPLHF
. | . | TRBJ1-2 | TRBV11-2 | 11 | TGTGCCAGCAGCTTTGAGGTTGGCTACACCTTC | CASSFEVGYTF
TRBD1 | once | TRBJ1-1 | TRBV2 | 16 | TGTGCCAGCAGTAACGGACAGGGATCAGGACAAACTGAAGCTTTCTTT | CASSNGQGSGQTEAFF
TRBD1 | once | TRBJ1-1 | TRBV5-1 | 16 | TGCGCCAGCACCGAAACCGGGACAGTGGGTGGCACTGAAGCTTTCTTT | CASTETGTVGGTEAFF